These T cell receptor beta chains were read from a single sample in a study of shared clonotypes between healthy human individuals. Using immunoSEQ multiplex PCR, the repertoire was profiled, and TCRdb retains in-frame clones only, with some absent. The sample lists about 2.1 million clones; about 93% were seen once. Specimen: naive CD8+ T cells from PBMCs. These receptor sequences come from a man aged 18 to 30 in good health. Some clones in this sample may be carry-over from other donors' samples. Both conserved end residues are part of each CDR3. The order of the fields is J gene, CDR3 length, D gene, V gene, clone size, CDR3 protein, CDR3 DNA. D genes are given only for firm matches. Rows give clone size only sometimes, using once, few, many, or a class for an expanded clone.

J: TRBJ2-7
length: 12
D: .
V: TRBV9
size: .
CDR3: CASSVVDHEQYF
DNA: TGTGCCAGCAGCGTAGTAGACCACGAGCAGTACTTC

J: TRBJ1-2
length: 12
D: .
V: TRBV5-4
size: .
CDR3: CASSLDGNGYTF
DNA: TGTGCCAGCAGCTTGGACGGGAATGGCTACACCTTC

J: TRBJ1-3
length: 16
D: .
V: TRBV28
size: once
CDR3: CASSTWRDRSGNTIYF
DNA: TGTGCCAGCAGTACTTGGAGGGATCGCTCTGGAAACACCATATATTTT

J: TRBJ2-1
length: 15
D: TRBD2
V: TRBV4-1
size: .
CDR3: CASSPTSGRAGEQFF
DNA: TGCGCCAGCAGCCCTACTAGCGGGAGGGCCGGTGAGCAGTTCTTC

J: TRBJ2-1
length: 15
D: .
V: TRBV2
size: .
CDR3: CASSGKRTQSVEQFF
DNA: TGTGCCAGCAGTGGCAAGAGGACCCAATCCGTTGAGCAGTTCTTC

J: TRBJ2-4
length: 12
D: .
V: TRBV19
size: .
CDR3: CASSITSTEQYF
DNA: TGTGCCAGTAGTATAACGTCGACTGAGCAGTACTTC

J: TRBJ2-1
length: 11
D: TRBD1
V: TRBV10-2
size: .
CDR3: CASKQGAMQFF
DNA: TGCGCCAGCAAACAGGGGGCAATGCAGTTCTTC

J: TRBJ1-5
length: 16
D: .
V: TRBV28
size: .
CDR3: CASSLRSENSNQPQHF
DNA: TGTGCCAGCAGTTTAAGGTCAGAAAATAGCAATCAGCCCCAGCATTTT

J: TRBJ2-7
length: 16
D: TRBD1
V: TRBV19
size: .
CDR3: CASRGAVGQGAYEQYF
DNA: TGTGCCAGTAGAGGCGCGGTCGGACAGGGGGCCTACGAGCAGTACTTC

J: TRBJ1-5
length: 13
D: .
V: TRBV7-8
size: few
CDR3: CASSMGLHQPQHF
DNA: TGTGCCAGCAGCATGGGACTTCATCAGCCCCAGCATTTT

J: TRBJ1-5
length: 15
D: .
V: TRBV19
size: .
CDR3: CASSPSPMGNQPQHF
DNA: TGTGCCAGTAGCCCGTCCCCCATGGGCAATCAGCCCCAGCATTTT

J: TRBJ2-7
length: 15
D: .
V: TRBV7-9
size: .
CDR3: CASSSPLGGLGEQYF
DNA: TGTGCCAGCAGCTCCCCCCTGGGGGGGCTCGGCGAGCAGTACTTC

J: TRBJ1-2
length: 18
D: .
V: TRBV4-1
size: .
CDR3: CASSQDWDLGARRYGYTF
DNA: TGCGCCAGCAGCCAAGATTGGGATTTAGGAGCCCGACGTTATGGCTACACCTTC

J: TRBJ1-5
length: 14
D: TRBD1
V: TRBV9
size: .
CDR3: CASSGGDSYQPQHF
DNA: TGTGCCAGCAGCGGGGGGGACAGCTATCAGCCCCAGCATTTT

J: TRBJ2-2
length: 16
D: TRBD2
V: TRBV11-2
size: .
CDR3: CASSLRTSGSPGELFF
DNA: TGTGCCAGCAGCTTGAGGACTAGCGGGAGCCCCGGGGAGCTGTTTTTT

J: TRBJ2-7
length: 15
D: TRBD2
V: TRBV6-5
size: .
CDR3: CASSYGQGGLDEQYF
DNA: TGTGCCAGCAGTTATGGGCAGGGAGGGCTCGACGAGCAGTACTTC

J: TRBJ2-3
length: 16
D: .
V: TRBV27
size: .
CDR3: CASSLLEATSTDTQYF
DNA: TGTGCCAGCAGTTTATTGGAAGCGACTAGCACAGATACGCAGTATTTT

J: TRBJ2-3
length: 10
D: .
V: TRBV27
size: .
CDR3: CATLADTQYF
DNA: TGTGCCACCCTGGCAGATACGCAGTATTTT

J: TRBJ1-3
length: 15
D: .
V: TRBV9
size: .
CDR3: CASSPGPGGGNTIYF
DNA: TGTGCCAGCAGCCCGGGACCCGGAGGTGGAAACACCATATATTTT

J: TRBJ1-5
length: 13
D: .
V: TRBV27
size: .
CDR3: CASRPAPQGPQHF
DNA: TGTGCCAGCAGACCCGCCCCGCAGGGACCCCAGCATTTT

J: TRBJ2-1
length: 15
D: .
V: TRBV7-9
size: .
CDR3: CASSLKSPGPNEQFF
DNA: TGTGCCAGCAGCTTAAAATCTCCAGGGCCAAATGAGCAGTTCTTC

J: TRBJ2-2
length: 15
D: TRBD1
V: TRBV4-3
size: .
CDR3: CASSQGTGYTGELFF
DNA: TGCGCCAGCAGCCAAGGGACAGGGTATACCGGGGAGCTGTTTTTT

J: TRBJ2-2
length: 16
D: TRBD2
V: TRBV7-9
size: .
CDR3: CASSPRVAGDTGELFF
DNA: TGTGCCAGCAGCCCCCGAGTAGCGGGAGATACCGGGGAGCTGTTTTTT

J: TRBJ2-3
length: 10
D: .
V: TRBV29-1
size: .
CDR3: CSVDMDTQYF
DNA: TGCAGCGTTGATATGGATACGCAGTATTTT

J: TRBJ1-2
length: 11
D: .
V: TRBV2
size: few
CDR3: CATRTNYGYTF
DNA: TGTGCCACTCGAACTAACTATGGCTACACCTTC

J: TRBJ1-4
length: 15
D: .
V: TRBV6-6
size: .
CDR3: CASSTTSGLGVKLFF
DNA: TGTGCCAGCAGTACAACGTCGGGCTTAGGTGTAAAACTGTTTTTT

J: TRBJ1-1
length: 13
D: .
V: TRBV7-9
size: once
CDR3: CASSHSMNTEAFF
DNA: TGTGCCAGCAGCCACAGTATGAACACTGAAGCTTTCTTT

J: TRBJ2-7
length: 12
D: .
V: TRBV7-3
size: .
CDR3: CASSLIVHEQYF
DNA: TGTGCCAGCAGCTTAATCGTGCACGAGCAGTACTTC